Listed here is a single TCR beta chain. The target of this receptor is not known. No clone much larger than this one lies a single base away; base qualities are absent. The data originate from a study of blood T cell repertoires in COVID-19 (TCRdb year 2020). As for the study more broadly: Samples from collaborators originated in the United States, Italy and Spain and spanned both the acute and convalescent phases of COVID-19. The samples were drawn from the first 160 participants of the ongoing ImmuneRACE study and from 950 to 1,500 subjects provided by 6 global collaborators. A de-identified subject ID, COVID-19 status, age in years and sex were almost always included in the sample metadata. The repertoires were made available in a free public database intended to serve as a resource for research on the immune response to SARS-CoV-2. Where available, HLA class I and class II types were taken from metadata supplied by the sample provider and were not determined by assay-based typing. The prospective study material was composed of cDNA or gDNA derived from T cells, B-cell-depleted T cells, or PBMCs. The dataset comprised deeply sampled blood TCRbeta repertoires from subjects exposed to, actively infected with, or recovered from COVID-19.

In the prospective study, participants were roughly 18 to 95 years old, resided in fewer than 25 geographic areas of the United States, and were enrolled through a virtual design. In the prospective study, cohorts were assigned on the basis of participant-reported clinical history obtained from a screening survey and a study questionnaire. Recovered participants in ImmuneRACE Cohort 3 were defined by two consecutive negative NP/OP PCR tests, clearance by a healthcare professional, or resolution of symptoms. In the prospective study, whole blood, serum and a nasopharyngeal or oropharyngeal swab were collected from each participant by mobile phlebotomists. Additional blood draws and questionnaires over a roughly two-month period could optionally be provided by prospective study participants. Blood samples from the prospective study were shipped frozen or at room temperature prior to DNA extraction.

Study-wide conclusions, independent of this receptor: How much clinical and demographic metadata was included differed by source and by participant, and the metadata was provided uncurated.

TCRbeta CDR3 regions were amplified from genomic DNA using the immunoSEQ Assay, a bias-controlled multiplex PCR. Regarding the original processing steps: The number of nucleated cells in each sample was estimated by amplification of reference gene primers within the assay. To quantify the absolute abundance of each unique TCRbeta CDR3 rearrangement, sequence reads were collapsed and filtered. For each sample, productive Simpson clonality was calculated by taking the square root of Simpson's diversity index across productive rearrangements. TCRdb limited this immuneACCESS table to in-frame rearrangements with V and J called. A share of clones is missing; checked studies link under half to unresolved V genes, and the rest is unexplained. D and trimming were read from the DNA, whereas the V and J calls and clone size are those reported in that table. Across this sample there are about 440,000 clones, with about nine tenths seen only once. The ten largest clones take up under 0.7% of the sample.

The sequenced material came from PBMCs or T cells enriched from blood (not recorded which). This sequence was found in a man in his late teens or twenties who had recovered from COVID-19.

The DNA sequence reads TGTGCCAGTAGTATGGGGGACAGGGACTACGAGCAGTACTTC. This yields the protein CASSMGDRDYEQYF. Here the chain combines TRBV19 and TRBJ2-7, and TRBD1 aligns with 9 junction nucleotides. V trim: 3 bases; J trim: 3 bases; unmatched bases: 3. The CDR1 and CDR2 encoded by the germline V gene (reference sequence) are LNHDA and SQIVND. The CDR3 has 14 amino acids, counting the end cysteine and phenylalanine. Here the CDR3 DNA is all that survives: 42 bases in frame from base 1.